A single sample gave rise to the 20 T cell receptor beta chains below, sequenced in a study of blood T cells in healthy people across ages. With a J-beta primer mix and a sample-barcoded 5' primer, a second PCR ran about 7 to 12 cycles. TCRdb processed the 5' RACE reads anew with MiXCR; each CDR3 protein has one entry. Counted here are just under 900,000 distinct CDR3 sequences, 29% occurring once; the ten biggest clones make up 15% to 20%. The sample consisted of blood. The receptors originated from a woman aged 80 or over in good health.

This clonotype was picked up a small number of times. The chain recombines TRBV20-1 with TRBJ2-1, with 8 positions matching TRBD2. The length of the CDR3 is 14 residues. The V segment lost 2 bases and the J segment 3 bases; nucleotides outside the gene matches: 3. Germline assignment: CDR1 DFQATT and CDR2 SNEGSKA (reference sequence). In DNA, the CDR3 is TGCAGTGCTAGAATGCGGGGGGACTACAATGAGCAGTTCTTC. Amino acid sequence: CSARMRGDYNEQFF.

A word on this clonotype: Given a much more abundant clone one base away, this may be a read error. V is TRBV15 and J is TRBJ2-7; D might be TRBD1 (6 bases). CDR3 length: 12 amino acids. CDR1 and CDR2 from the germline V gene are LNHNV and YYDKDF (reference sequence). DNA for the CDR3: TGTGCCACCAGCAAACAGGGCTACGAGCGGTACTTC. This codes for CATSKQGYERYF.

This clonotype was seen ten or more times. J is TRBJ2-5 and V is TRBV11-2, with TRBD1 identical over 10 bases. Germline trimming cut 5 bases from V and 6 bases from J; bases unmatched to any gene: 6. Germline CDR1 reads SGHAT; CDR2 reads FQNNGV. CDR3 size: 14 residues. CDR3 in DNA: TGTGCCAGCAGCCCGGGACAGGGGAGTAAGACCCAGTACTTC. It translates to CASSPGQGSKTQYF.

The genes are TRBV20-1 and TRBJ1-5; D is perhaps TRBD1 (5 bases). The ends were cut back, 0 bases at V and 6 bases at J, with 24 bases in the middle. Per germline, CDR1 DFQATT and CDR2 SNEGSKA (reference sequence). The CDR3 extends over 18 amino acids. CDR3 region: CSARDQVFGGTLGQPQHF. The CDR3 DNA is TGCAGTGCTAGAGATCAGGTGTTCGGCGGGACGTTAGGTCAGCCCCAGCATTTT.

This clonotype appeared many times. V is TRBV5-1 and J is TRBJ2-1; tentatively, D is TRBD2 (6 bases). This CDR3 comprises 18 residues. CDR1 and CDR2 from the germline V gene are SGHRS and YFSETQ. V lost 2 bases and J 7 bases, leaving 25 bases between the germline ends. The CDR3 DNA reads TGCGCCAGCAGCTTTGGGGTACGGCGGGGCAGGTCATTGAATGAGCAGTTCTTC. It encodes CASSFGVRRGRSLNEQFF.

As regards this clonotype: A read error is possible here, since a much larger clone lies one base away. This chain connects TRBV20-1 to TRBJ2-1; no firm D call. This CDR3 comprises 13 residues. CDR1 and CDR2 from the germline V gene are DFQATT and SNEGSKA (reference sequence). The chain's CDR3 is CSARGNSYNGQFF. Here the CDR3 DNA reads TGCAGTGCTAGAGGGAACAGCTACAATGGGCAGTTCTTC.

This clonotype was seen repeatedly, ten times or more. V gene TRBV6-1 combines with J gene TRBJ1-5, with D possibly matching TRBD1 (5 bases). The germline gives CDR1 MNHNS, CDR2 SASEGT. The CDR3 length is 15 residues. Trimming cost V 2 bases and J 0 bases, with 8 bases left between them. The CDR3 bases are TGTGCCAGCAGTGAATGGGGGAATAGCAATCAGCCCCAGCATTTT. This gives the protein CASSEWGNSNQPQHF.

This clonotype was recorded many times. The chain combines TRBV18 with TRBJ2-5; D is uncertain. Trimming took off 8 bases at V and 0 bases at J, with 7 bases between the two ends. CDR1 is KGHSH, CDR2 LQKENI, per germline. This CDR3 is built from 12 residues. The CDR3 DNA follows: TGTGCCAGCACCCTTTACCAAGAGACCCAGTACTTC. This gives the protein CASTLYQETQYF. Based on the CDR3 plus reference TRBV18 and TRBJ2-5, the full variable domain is NAGVMQNPRHLVRRRGQEARLRCSPMKGHSHVYWYRQLPEEGLKFMVYLQKENIIDESGMPKERFSAEFPKEGPSILRIQQVVRGDSAAYFCASTLYQETQYFGPGTRLLVL.

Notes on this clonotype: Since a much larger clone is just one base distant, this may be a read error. CDR3 nucleotides: TGCGCCAGCAGCCAAGGTGGAGGCCCGGGTGGTAGGAACACTGAAGCTTTCTTT. It encodes CASSQGGGPGGRNTEAFF. This rearrangement joins TRBV4-3 to TRBJ1-1, with D unresolved. CDR1 and CDR2 (germline): LGHNA, YSLEER. The V end was cut by 1 base, the J end by 1 base, with 19 bases between. This CDR3 region has 18 residues.

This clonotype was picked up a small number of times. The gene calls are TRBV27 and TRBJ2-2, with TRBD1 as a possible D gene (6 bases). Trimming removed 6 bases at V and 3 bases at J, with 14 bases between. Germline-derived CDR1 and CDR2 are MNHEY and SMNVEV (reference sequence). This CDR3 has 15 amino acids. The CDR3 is CASRLRAGDTGELFF. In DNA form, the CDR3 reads TGTGCCAGCAGACTACGGGCAGGGGACACCGGGGAGCTGTTTTTT.

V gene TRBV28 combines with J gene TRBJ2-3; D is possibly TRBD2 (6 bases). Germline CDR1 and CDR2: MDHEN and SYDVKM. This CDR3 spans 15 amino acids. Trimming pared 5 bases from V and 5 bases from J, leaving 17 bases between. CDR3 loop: CASSMGLGRGDTQYF. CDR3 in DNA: TGTGCCAGCAGTATGGGACTGGGACGGGGAGATACGCAGTATTTT.

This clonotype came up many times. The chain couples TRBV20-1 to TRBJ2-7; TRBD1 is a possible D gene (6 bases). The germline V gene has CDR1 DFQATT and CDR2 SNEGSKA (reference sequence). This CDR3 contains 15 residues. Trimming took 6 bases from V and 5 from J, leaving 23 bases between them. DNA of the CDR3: TGCAGTGCACATAACCCCCAGGGGCTGGGTCACGAGCAGTACTTC. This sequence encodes CSAHNPQGLGHEQYF.

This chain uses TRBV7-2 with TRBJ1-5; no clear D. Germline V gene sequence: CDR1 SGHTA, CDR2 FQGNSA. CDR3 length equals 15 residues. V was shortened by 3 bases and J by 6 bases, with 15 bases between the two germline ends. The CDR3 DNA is TGTGCCAGCAGCTTTGATGAGGGTAGAGGTCAGCCCCAGCATTTT. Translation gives CASSFDEGRGQPQHF.

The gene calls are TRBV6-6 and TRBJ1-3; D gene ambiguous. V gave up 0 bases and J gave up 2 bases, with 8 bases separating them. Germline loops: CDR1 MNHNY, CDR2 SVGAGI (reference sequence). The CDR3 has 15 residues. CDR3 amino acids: CASSYSYGTGNTIYF. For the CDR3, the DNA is TGTGCCAGCAGTTACTCTTACGGAACTGGAAACACCATATATTTT.

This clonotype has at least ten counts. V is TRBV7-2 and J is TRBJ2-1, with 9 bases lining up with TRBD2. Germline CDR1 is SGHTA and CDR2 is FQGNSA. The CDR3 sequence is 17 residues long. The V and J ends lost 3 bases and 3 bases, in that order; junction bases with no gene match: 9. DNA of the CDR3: TGTGCCAGCAGCTTTCTTCCCAGCGGGGGGCTCTACAATGAGCAGTTCTTC. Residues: CASSFLPSGGLYNEQFF. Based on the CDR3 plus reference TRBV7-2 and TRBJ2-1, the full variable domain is GAGVSQSPSNKVTEKGKDVELRCDPISGHTALYWYRQSLGQGLEFLIYFQGNSAPDKSGLPSDRFSAERTGGSVSTLTIQRTQQEDSAVYLCASSFLPSGGLYNEQFFGPGTRLTVL.

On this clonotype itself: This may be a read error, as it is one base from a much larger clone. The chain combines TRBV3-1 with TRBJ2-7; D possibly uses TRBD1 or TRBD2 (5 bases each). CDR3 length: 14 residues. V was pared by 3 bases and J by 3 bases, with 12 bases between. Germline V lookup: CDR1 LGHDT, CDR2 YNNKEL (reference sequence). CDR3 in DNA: TGTGCCAGCAGCCAGGGGACGAACGGCTACGAGCAGTACTTC. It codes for CASSQGTNGYEQYF.

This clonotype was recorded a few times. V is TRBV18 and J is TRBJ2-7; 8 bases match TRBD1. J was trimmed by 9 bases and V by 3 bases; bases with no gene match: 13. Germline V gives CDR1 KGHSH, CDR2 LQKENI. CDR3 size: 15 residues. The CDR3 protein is CASSPIGQGVGVQYF. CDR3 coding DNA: TGTGCCAGCTCACCGATAGGACAGGGCGTGGGCGTGCAGTACTTC.

In DNA form, the CDR3 reads TGTGCCAGCAGCAATGGGACTAGCGGGGGGGGATCAGATACGCAGTATTTT. Residues: CASSNGTSGGGSDTQYF. This chain connects TRBV21-1 to TRBJ2-3; the DNA was not used to check the table's D call, TRBD2. TRBV21-1 is flagged as a pseudogene. The CDR3 runs to 17 residues.

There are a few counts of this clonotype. Here the CDR3 reads CSASRSGTLDQPQHF. CDR3 sequence (DNA): TGCAGTGCTAGCCGATCAGGGACATTAGATCAGCCCCAGCATTTT. The rearrangement joins TRBV20-1 to TRBJ1-5, with a weak D call TRBD1 (6 bases). There are 15 residues in the CDR3. V was pared by 3 bases and J by 5 bases, with 17 bases between. Germline values: CDR1 DFQATT, CDR2 SNEGSKA (reference sequence).

CDR3 DNA: TGTGCCTGGAGTGACAGGGGGCTGGGGACCCAGTACTTC. Translating it yields CAWSDRGLGTQYF. The J gene is TRBJ2-5, the V gene TRBV30; 9 bases agree with TRBD1. V dropped 1 base and J dropped 7; count of bases not matched to a gene: 4. Per germline, CDR1 GTSNPN and CDR2 SVGIG (reference sequence). The CDR3 is 13 amino acids.